This is a list of T cell receptor beta chains from one sample in a study of shared clonotypes between healthy human individuals. Some clones are missing from TCRdb's copy, which holds only in-frame ones; the method was immunoSEQ multiplex PCR. The table lists approximately 700,000 clones, less than 80% of them singletons. Material: memory CD4+ T cells sorted from blood. These receptors all come from a woman aged 25 to 39 in good health. CDR3s include the opening cysteine and the closing phenylalanine or tryptophan. A D gene is named only where the DNA matches it firmly. The size of a clone is reported for some rows only, either as once, few or many, or as a class for expanded clones.

CDR3nt: TGTGCCAGCAAGTACAGGGGGCTAGGATCGACTGAAGCTTTCTTT
CDR3aa: CASKYRGLGSTEAFF
j_gene: TRBJ1-1
abundance: NA
v_gene: TRBV2
d_gene: TRBD1

CDR3nt: TGTGCCAGCAGCTTAGGTCCTAGCGGGGGAAACATTCAGTACTTC
CDR3aa: CASSLGPSGGNIQYF
j_gene: TRBJ2-4
abundance: NA
v_gene: TRBV7-2
d_gene: TRBD2

CDR3nt: TGTGCCAGCAGTGAATATGGCGGGTTGGGGACCCAGTACTTC
CDR3aa: CASSEYGGLGTQYF
j_gene: TRBJ2-5
abundance: NA
v_gene: TRBV25-1
d_gene: NA

CDR3nt: TGTGCCAGCAGCCGACAGACAGGGGCTTACGAGCAGTACTTC
CDR3aa: CASSRQTGAYEQYF
j_gene: TRBJ2-7
abundance: NA
v_gene: TRBV5-8
d_gene: TRBD1

CDR3nt: TGTGCCAGCAGTCGAGCGGGAGGGGGCTACGAGCAGTACTTC
CDR3aa: CASSRAGGGYEQYF
j_gene: TRBJ2-7
abundance: once
v_gene: TRBV28
d_gene: TRBD2

CDR3nt: TGTGCCAGCAATGGGTTCTCTTGGGGAGAGACCCAGTACTTC
CDR3aa: CASNGFSWGETQYF
j_gene: TRBJ2-5
abundance: NA
v_gene: TRBV2
d_gene: NA

CDR3nt: TGTGCCAGTAGCCACCACGCCGGGGGTGAGTCCGGGGAGCTGTTTTTT
CDR3aa: CASSHHAGGESGELFF
j_gene: TRBJ2-2
abundance: NA
v_gene: TRBV19
d_gene: NA

CDR3nt: TGTGCCAGCACTGGGGACAGCTCCTACGAGCAGTACTTC
CDR3aa: CASTGDSSYEQYF
j_gene: TRBJ2-7
abundance: NA
v_gene: TRBV2
d_gene: TRBD1

CDR3nt: TGTGCCAGCACCTCGGGACAGGGGTTGAATGGCTACACCTTC
CDR3aa: CASTSGQGLNGYTF
j_gene: TRBJ1-2
abundance: NA
v_gene: TRBV28
d_gene: TRBD1

CDR3nt: TGTGCCAGCAGCCAGGACAGGGGGTCAGCGGAAAAACTGTTTTTT
CDR3aa: CASSQDRGSAEKLFF
j_gene: TRBJ1-4
abundance: few
v_gene: TRBV4-2
d_gene: TRBD1

CDR3nt: TGTGCCAGCAGCTATCTGGGGGGTCAGCCCCAGCATTTT
CDR3aa: CASSYLGGQPQHF
j_gene: TRBJ1-5
abundance: NA
v_gene: TRBV6-5
d_gene: NA

CDR3nt: TGTGCCAGCAGCCACGGGACAGTTCTGGGAGAGACCCAGTACTTC
CDR3aa: CASSHGTVLGETQYF
j_gene: TRBJ2-5
abundance: NA
v_gene: TRBV14
d_gene: TRBD1

CDR3nt: TGTGCCAGCAGCTTAGTCTTACGTTCACCCCTCCACTTT
CDR3aa: CASSLVLRSPLHF
j_gene: TRBJ1-6
abundance: NA
v_gene: TRBV7-2
d_gene: NA

CDR3nt: TGTGCCAGCATAAGACTAGCGGGAGGCGCAGATACGCAGTATTTT
CDR3aa: CASIRLAGGADTQYF
j_gene: TRBJ2-3
abundance: NA
v_gene: TRBV2
d_gene: TRBD2

CDR3nt: TGTGCCAGCAGTCCCCCGGGCCTCCGGACGCGGGCAGATACGCAGTATTTT
CDR3aa: CASSPPGLRTRADTQYF
j_gene: TRBJ2-3
abundance: NA
v_gene: TRBV28
d_gene: NA

CDR3nt: TGTGCCAGCAGCCAACTAGCGGGGGCCTCCTACGAGCAGTACTTC
CDR3aa: CASSQLAGASYEQYF
j_gene: TRBJ2-7
abundance: NA
v_gene: TRBV4-2
d_gene: TRBD2

CDR3nt: TGTGCCAGCAGCCCAGCGGGAGGGCCGTATGAGCAGTTCTTC
CDR3aa: CASSPAGGPYEQFF
j_gene: TRBJ2-1
abundance: NA
v_gene: TRBV5-4
d_gene: TRBD2

CDR3nt: TGTGCCATCAGCTCCGGACTAGCGGGAGGGCCTTACTACAATGAGCAGTTCTTC
CDR3aa: CAISSGLAGGPYYNEQFF
j_gene: TRBJ2-1
abundance: NA
v_gene: TRBV10-3
d_gene: TRBD2

CDR3nt: TGTGCCAGTAGTATAGGGCCTACCCAAGAGACCCAGTACTTC
CDR3aa: CASSIGPTQETQYF
j_gene: TRBJ2-5
abundance: NA
v_gene: TRBV19
d_gene: NA

CDR3nt: TGTGCCAGCAGCGATGGGTTCGGCTCTGGGGCCAACGTCCTGACTTTC
CDR3aa: CASSDGFGSGANVLTF
j_gene: TRBJ2-6
abundance: NA
v_gene: TRBV7-9
d_gene: NA

CDR3nt: TGCAGTGCTGGGACAATCTACGAGCAGTACTTC
CDR3aa: CSAGTIYEQYF
j_gene: TRBJ2-7
abundance: NA
v_gene: TRBV20-1
d_gene: NA

CDR3nt: TGTGCCAGCAGCCCAGGGACGTACACCTACGAGCAGTACTTC
CDR3aa: CASSPGTYTYEQYF
j_gene: TRBJ2-7
abundance: once
v_gene: TRBV11-2
d_gene: NA

CDR3nt: TGTGCCAGCAGCCCCCGGCGAAGAGGGGCAGATACGCAGTATTTT
CDR3aa: CASSPRRRGADTQYF
j_gene: TRBJ2-3
abundance: NA
v_gene: TRBV7-6
d_gene: NA

CDR3nt: TGCGCCAGCACCCCGGACAGGGCCACCTACGAGCAGTACTTC
CDR3aa: CASTPDRATYEQYF
j_gene: TRBJ2-7
abundance: NA
v_gene: TRBV5-1
d_gene: TRBD1

CDR3nt: TGTGCCAGCAGTGAAGCCGCGGCGGTGCAGTACTTC
CDR3aa: CASSEAAAVQYF
j_gene: TRBJ2-7
abundance: many
v_gene: TRBV2
d_gene: NA

CDR3nt: TGTGCCTCCGACAGGGGAAGTCTCTACGAGCAGTACTTC
CDR3aa: CASDRGSLYEQYF
j_gene: TRBJ2-7
abundance: NA
v_gene: TRBV30
d_gene: TRBD1

CDR3nt: TGTGCCAGCAGCCAAGATTGGGCCTCCTACGAGCAGTACTTC
CDR3aa: CASSQDWASYEQYF
j_gene: TRBJ2-7
abundance: few
v_gene: TRBV4-2
d_gene: NA

CDR3nt: TGTGCCAGCAGCCCGACGGACAGGGGGAACTATGGCTACACCTTC
CDR3aa: CASSPTDRGNYGYTF
j_gene: TRBJ1-2
abundance: NA
v_gene: TRBV28
d_gene: TRBD1

CDR3nt: TGTGCCAGCAGTTTATCACAGATCAATGGCTACACCTTC
CDR3aa: CASSLSQINGYTF
j_gene: TRBJ1-2
abundance: NA
v_gene: TRBV28
d_gene: NA

CDR3nt: TGTGCCAGCAGTCCAACCTCGGCGACGGGACCCGGGGAGCTGTTTTTT
CDR3aa: CASSPTSATGPGELFF
j_gene: TRBJ2-2
abundance: NA
v_gene: TRBV27
d_gene: NA

CDR3nt: TGTGCCAGCAGTCTACCTAGCGGGAGTCGTGAGCAGTACTTC
CDR3aa: CASSLPSGSREQYF
j_gene: TRBJ2-7
abundance: few
v_gene: TRBV28
d_gene: TRBD2

CDR3nt: TGTGCCAGCTCACCGGGATGGAGCAATCAGCCCCAGCATTTT
CDR3aa: CASSPGWSNQPQHF
j_gene: TRBJ1-5
abundance: NA
v_gene: TRBV18
d_gene: NA

CDR3nt: TGTGCCAGCAGTGAACTCCGGGGGCGAAGCAATCAGCCCCAGCATTTT
CDR3aa: CASSELRGRSNQPQHF
j_gene: TRBJ1-5
abundance: NA
v_gene: TRBV2
d_gene: NA

CDR3nt: TGTGCCAGCAGAAAAGGACTAGCGGGGGCGAATGAGCAGTTCTTC
CDR3aa: CASRKGLAGANEQFF
j_gene: TRBJ2-1
abundance: once
v_gene: TRBV27
d_gene: TRBD2

CDR3nt: TGCGCCAGCAGCTCGGGACAGGGGGCTTCGAGCAATCAGCCCCAGCATTTT
CDR3aa: CASSSGQGASSNQPQHF
j_gene: TRBJ1-5
abundance: NA
v_gene: TRBV4-1
d_gene: TRBD1

CDR3nt: TGTGCCAGCAGCACAAAAGCGGGGCTCACAGATACGCAGTATTTT
CDR3aa: CASSTKAGLTDTQYF
j_gene: TRBJ2-3
abundance: NA
v_gene: TRBV7-2
d_gene: TRBD2